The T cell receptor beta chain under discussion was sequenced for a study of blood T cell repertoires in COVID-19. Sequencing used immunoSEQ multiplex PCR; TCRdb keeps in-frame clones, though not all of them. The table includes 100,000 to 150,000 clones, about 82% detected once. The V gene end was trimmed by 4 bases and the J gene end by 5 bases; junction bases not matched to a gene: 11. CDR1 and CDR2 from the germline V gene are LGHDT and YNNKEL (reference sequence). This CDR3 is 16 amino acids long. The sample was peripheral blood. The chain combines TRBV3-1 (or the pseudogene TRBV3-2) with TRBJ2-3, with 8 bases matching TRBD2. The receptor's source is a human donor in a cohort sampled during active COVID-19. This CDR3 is CASSPTVSGSLDTQYF. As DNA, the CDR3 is TGTGCCAGCAGCCCAACTGTAAGCGGGAGTCTAGATACGCAGTATTTT.